The T cell receptor (beta chain) under discussion was sequenced for a study of cytomegalovirus exposure and HLA in healthy donors. Study-level points and caveats: In a later analysis, TCR beta V- and J-gene trimming was associated with a missense DCLRE1C variant.

Primers included in the PCR were 60 Vbeta and 13 Jbeta primers. Here immunoSEQ multiplex PCR was the method, and the copy in TCRdb shows in-frame clones only, minus some. The table has 100,000 to 150,000 clones, about 70% seen once. Remarks on this clone: Its antigen is unidentified.

V lost 2 bases to trimming and J lost 6 bases; unmatched junction nucleotides: 18. This CDR3 region has 18 residues. Germline V CDR1 and CDR2: LGHNA, YNFKEQ. The J gene is TRBJ1-1, the V gene TRBV4-2; 7 bases fit TRBD1. The sequencing sample was made of PBMCs. The TCR was taken from a woman in her sixties in good health and CMV-seropositive. CDR3 sequence: CASSQTLGDSPIGAEAFF. CDR3 nucleotide sequence: TGTGCCAGCAGCCAAACCTTGGGGGACAGTCCGATTGGCGCTGAAGCTTTCTTT.